The clone carrying this TCR beta chain was seen a handful of times. This specimen belongs to a study of technical replicates of blood from a handful of donors. The method was immunoSEQ multiplex PCR; TCRdb's version includes in-frame clones alone and lacks a portion of them. The sample records about 79,000 clones, around 94% being singletons. V was pared by 4 bases and J by 6 bases, with 12 bases between. Germline CDR1 is GTSNPN and CDR2 is SVGIG (reference sequence). The CDR3 runs 12 residues. Sequencing was performed on T cells isolated from PBMCs. The receptor was derived from a human donor in good health. V is TRBV30 and J is TRBJ1-1; D unresolved. The CDR3 sequence is CAWIPGNPEAFF. The CDR3 nucleotides read TGTGCCTGGATCCCGGGGAATCCTGAAGCTTTCTTT.